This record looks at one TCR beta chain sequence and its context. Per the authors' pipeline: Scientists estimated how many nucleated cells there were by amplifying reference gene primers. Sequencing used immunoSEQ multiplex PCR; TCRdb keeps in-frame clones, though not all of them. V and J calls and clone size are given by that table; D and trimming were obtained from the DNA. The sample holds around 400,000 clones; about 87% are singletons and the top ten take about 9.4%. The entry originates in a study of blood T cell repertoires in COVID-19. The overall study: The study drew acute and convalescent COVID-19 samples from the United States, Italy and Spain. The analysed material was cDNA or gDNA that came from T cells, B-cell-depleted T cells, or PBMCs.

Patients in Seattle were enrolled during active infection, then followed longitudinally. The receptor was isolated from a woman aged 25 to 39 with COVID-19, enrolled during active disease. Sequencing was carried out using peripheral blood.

CDR3: CASSRQGYEQFF. The DNA for the CDR3 is TGTGCCAGCAGCCGACAGGGATACGAGCAGTTCTTC. The rearrangement joins TRBV6-5 to TRBJ2-1, with TRBD1 matching 7 bases. The CDR3 length is 12 residues. Unmatched junction bases numbered 6, after V lost 6 bases and J lost 10 bases. The germline CDR1 and CDR2 sequences are MNHEY and SVGAGI.